This TCR beta chain was identified during a study of blood T cell repertoires in COVID-19. At the level of the study: Sources were T cells, B-cell-depleted T cells, or PBMCs; the material itself was cDNA or gDNA.

The V gene end was trimmed by 6 bases and the J gene end by 1 base; junction bases not matched to a gene: 7. CDR1 is SQVTM and CDR2 is ANQGSEA in the germline V gene. This CDR3 region has 14 residues. The method was immunoSEQ multiplex PCR; TCRdb's version includes in-frame clones alone and lacks a portion of them. The sample comprises 250,000 to 350,000 clones, about 87% of which are singletons, and approximately 5.3% rests with the top ten. Individuals aged 18 to 89 years were recruited from fewer than 30 US areas. Participants were placed into cohorts based on the clinical history they reported. This receptor was obtained from a woman aged 25-40 years who had recovered from COVID-19. The sample consisted of PBMCs or T cells enriched from blood (not recorded which). The chain combines TRBV29-1 with TRBJ2-7; 9 bases line up with TRBD1. Here the CDR3 reads CSVTPGQGSYEQYF. In DNA, the CDR3 is TGCAGCGTGACCCCGGGACAGGGTTCCTACGAGCAGTACTTC.